Listed below are T cell receptor beta chains from one sample, sequenced in a study of cytomegalovirus exposure and HLA in healthy donors. Only in-frame clones appear in the TCRdb table, and some are missing; sequencing was by immunoSEQ multiplex PCR. This table holds 250,000 to 400,000 clones, about 90% found once. Sequencing was performed on PBMCs. Receptors were obtained from a woman in her 30s in good health and CMV-seropositive. CDR3s include the opening cysteine and the closing phenylalanine or tryptophan. D genes are given only for firm matches. Expanded clones are given a class, and other clones once, few, many or no size at all.

D	V	size	J	CDR3	DNA
-	TRBV4-2	-	TRBJ1-5	CASSQELLGGNQPQHF	TGTGCCAGCAGCCAAGAGCTTCTGGGTGGCAATCAGCCCCAGCATTTT
TRBD2	TRBV7-2	once	TRBJ2-3	CASSLRVSGATDTQYF	TGTGCCAGCAGCCTAAGGGTCAGCGGGGCCACAGATACGCAGTATTTT
-	TRBV6-5	-	TRBJ2-7	CASSYSASSYEQYF	TGTGCCAGCAGTTACTCGGCCAGCTCCTACGAGCAGTACTTC
-	TRBV9	-	TRBJ2-2	CASSDAINTGELFF	TGTGCCAGCAGCGATGCGATTAACACCGGGGAGCTGTTTTTT
-	TRBV7-9	few	TRBJ1-1	CASSPNEAFF	TGTGCCAGCAGCCCAAATGAAGCTTTCTTT
-	TRBV6-1	-	TRBJ1-5	CASSEGLMNQPQHF	TGTGCCAGCAGTGAAGGGCTGATGAATCAGCCCCAGCATTTT
-	TRBV25-1	few	TRBJ1-6	CASSDSRTLSPLHF	TGTGCCAGCAGTGATAGCAGGACTTTGTCACCCCTCCACTTT
TRBD1	TRBV6-5	-	TRBJ2-7	CASSLQQGKQYF	TGTGCCAGCAGTTTACAACAGGGGAAGCAGTACTTC
-	TRBV5-6	-	TRBJ2-7	CASSFKVTYEQYF	TGTGCCAGCAGCTTCAAGGTAACCTACGAGCAGTACTTC
TRBD2	TRBV30	once	TRBJ2-1	CAWSGGLAGSMGSYNEQFF	TGTGCCTGGAGCGGAGGACTAGCGGGTTCCATGGGATCCTACAATGAGCAGTTCTTC
-	TRBV30	few	TRBJ2-7	CAWSGDRYEQYF	TGTGCCTGGAGTGGTGACAGGTACGAGCAGTACTTC
-	TRBV5-1	-	TRBJ2-2	CASSVNTGELFF	TGCGCCAGCAGCGTAAACACCGGGGAGCTGTTTTTT
-	TRBV27	-	TRBJ1-2	CASSLSFGGAHGYTF	TGTGCCAGCAGTTTATCATTCGGGGGGGCGCATGGCTACACCTTC
-	TRBV28	-	TRBJ2-7	CASSWGGRGTEQYF	TGTGCCAGCAGTTGGGGGGGGCGCGGAACCGAGCAGTACTTC
-	TRBV19	-	TRBJ2-7	CASSGITTEAFYEQYF	TGTGCCAGTAGTGGGATTACGACAGAGGCCTTCTACGAGCAGTACTTC
TRBD2	TRBV28	-	TRBJ2-2	CASSIGTRSTGELFF	TGTGCCAGCAGCATCGGGACTAGATCAACCGGGGAGCTGTTTTTT
TRBD2	TRBV7-9	-	TRBJ2-2	CASSSGLAGLTGELFF	TGTGCCAGCAGCTCGGGACTAGCGGGCCTCACCGGGGAGCTGTTTTTT
-	TRBV19	-	TRBJ1-2	CASRIWGRDYGYTF	TGTGCCAGTAGAATTTGGGGCAGGGACTATGGCTACACCTTC
-	TRBV7-6	once	TRBJ1-2	CASSLGAEANYGYTF	TGTGCCAGCAGCTTAGGGGCAGAGGCTAACTATGGCTACACCTTC
-	TRBV29-1	-	TRBJ2-7	CSVGGGSASSEQYF	TGCAGCGTTGGAGGGGGATCAGCCTCCTCCGAGCAGTACTTC
-	TRBV7-7	-	TRBJ2-2	CASSESEGNTGELFF	TGTGCCAGCAGCGAGAGCGAAGGGAACACCGGGGAGCTGTTTTTT
-	TRBV6-5	once	TRBJ2-2	CASSSGVGELFF	TGTGCCAGCAGCTCAGGGGTGGGGGAGCTGTTTTTT
-	TRBV30	-	TRBJ2-2	CAWGYRLNTGELFF	TGTGCCTGGGGGTACAGGTTGAACACCGGGGAGCTGTTTTTT
-	TRBV7-2	-	TRBJ2-3	CASSFLQGDTQYF	TGTGCCAGCAGCTTCCTTCAGGGAGATACGCAGTATTTT
TRBD1	TRBV6-5	-	TRBJ1-2	CASRSGTDNYGYTF	TGTGCCAGCAGGTCCGGGACAGATAACTATGGCTACACCTTC
-	TRBV25-1	-	TRBJ2-7	CASSRGYTGNEQYF	TGTGCCAGCAGTCGAGGATATACAGGGAACGAGCAGTACTTC
-	TRBV28	once	TRBJ1-2	CASSGGDHGYTF	TGTGCCAGCTCGGGGGGGGACCATGGCTACACCTTC
-	TRBV30	-	TRBJ2-7	CAWSEDRSVYEQYF	TGTGCCTGGAGTGAAGACAGGTCCGTCTACGAGCAGTACTTC
TRBD2	TRBV30	-	TRBJ2-5	CAWSPAGTIQETQYF	TGTGCCTGGAGCCCCGCCGGGACTATTCAAGAGACCCAGTACTTC
TRBD2	TRBV13	-	TRBJ2-3	CASSLERGAPDTQYF	TGTGCCAGCAGCTTAGAGCGGGGGGCGCCAGATACGCAGTATTTT
TRBD2	TRBV6-7	-	TRBJ2-7	CASRGLSIGLAGKDSYEQYF	TGTGCCAGCAGGGGACTTTCTATAGGACTAGCGGGGAAAGATTCCTACGAGCAGTACTTC
-	TRBV2	-	TRBJ1-4	CASMGVEKLFF	TGTGCCAGCATGGGGGTTGAAAAACTGTTTTTT
-	TRBV28	-	TRBJ2-1	CASSFDATAQGNEQFF	TGTGCCAGCAGTTTTGACGCCACAGCGCAAGGCAATGAGCAGTTCTTC
-	TRBV7-7	-	TRBJ1-1	CASSLKLGTEAFF	TGTGCCAGCAGCCTAAAGTTGGGGACTGAAGCTTTCTTT
-	TRBV29-1	-	TRBJ1-2	CSVVTDNYGYTF	TGCAGCGTAGTAACAGATAACTATGGCTACACCTTC
-	TRBV11-3	-	TRBJ1-1	CASSEGGPNTEAFF	TGTGCCAGCAGCGAGGGGGGGCCGAACACTGAAGCTTTCTTT
-	TRBV28	-	TRBJ2-1	CASTDVLAINEQFF	TGTGCCAGCACCGACGTACTAGCAATCAATGAGCAGTTCTTC
-	TRBV29-1	-	TRBJ2-1	CSVGVTVSYNEQFF	TGCAGCGTTGGGGTGACAGTCTCCTACAATGAGCAGTTCTTC
TRBD2	TRBV5-1	few	TRBJ2-1	CASSLEGGRAEQFF	TGCGCCAGCAGCTTGGAAGGCGGGAGGGCAGAGCAGTTCTTC
-	TRBV30	-	TRBJ2-7	CAWNRVHEQYF	TGTGCCTGGAACAGGGTCCACGAGCAGTACTTC
TRBD2	TRBV5-6	-	TRBJ2-5	CASSLAGGAETQYF	TGTGCCAGCAGCTTGGCGGGGGGAGCGGAGACCCAGTACTTC
-	TRBV4-3	-	TRBJ1-6	CASSQEGPGTIYNSPLHF	TGCGCCAGCAGCCAAGAGGGTCCAGGGACCATCTATAATTCACCCCTCCACTTT
TRBD1	TRBV7-9	-	TRBJ2-7	CASWGQGGYEQYF	TGTGCCAGCTGGGGACAGGGGGGGTACGAGCAGTACTTC
-	TRBV9	-	TRBJ2-3	CASSAASRTDTQYF	TGTGCCAGCAGCGCCGCTAGCCGCACAGATACGCAGTATTTT
TRBD2	TRBV2	once	TRBJ2-2	CASKGLWLAGVRDTGELFF	TGTGCCAGCAAGGGTCTATGGCTAGCGGGAGTAAGGGACACCGGGGAGCTGTTTTTT
TRBD1	TRBV5-1	-	TRBJ2-1	CASSLEPGGGLNEQFF	TGCGCCAGCAGCTTAGAGCCAGGGGGTGGTCTCAATGAGCAGTTCTTC
-	TRBV7-2	-	TRBJ2-5	CASSSRAKETQYF	TGTGCCAGCAGCTCACGGGCCAAAGAGACCCAGTACTTC
-	TRBV7-3	-	TRBJ2-2	CASSFRLNTGELFF	TGTGCCAGCAGCTTCAGGCTGAACACCGGGGAGCTGTTTTTT
TRBD1	TRBV28	-	TRBJ1-4	CASRQWDRYNEKLFF	TGTGCCAGCAGGCAGTGGGACAGGTATAATGAAAAACTGTTTTTT
TRBD2	TRBV2	-	TRBJ2-4	CASVNGERRTRNIQYF	TGTGCCAGCGTGAATGGGGAGCGCAGGACTAGGAACATTCAGTACTTC
-	TRBV11-3	-	TRBJ2-6	CASSPGHLSGANVLTF	TGTGCCAGCAGCCCCGGACACCTGTCTGGGGCCAACGTCCTGACTTTC
-	TRBV10-3	-	TRBJ1-5	CAISTDETNQPQHF	TGTGCCATCAGTACGGACGAGACAAATCAGCCCCAGCATTTT
-	TRBV6-4	-	TRBJ2-3	CASSQEKGTDTQYF	TGTGCCAGCAGTCAGGAGAAGGGAACAGATACGCAGTATTTT